Listed here are 21 T cell receptor beta chains from one sample, sequenced in a study of blood T cell repertoires in COVID-19. TCRdb keeps only in-frame clones here, not all; method: immunoSEQ multiplex PCR. The top ten clones hold about 7.4% of a sample with about 58,000 clones, roughly 86% of them seen once. Sequenced input: peripheral blood. The receptors derive from a human donor with active COVID-19. The donor label of this sample is uncertain.

V gene TRBV5-1 combines with J gene TRBJ2-1; 10 bases agree with TRBD1. CDR1 and CDR2 (germline): SGHRS, YFSETQ. V trimming: 4 bases; J trimming: 2 bases; junction bases outside the gene matches: 3. The CDR3 has 15 residues. The CDR3 bases are TGCGCCAGCAGCCGGGGGACAGGGGCCTACAATGAGCAGTTCTTC. It yields the protein CASSRGTGAYNEQFF.

This sequence joins TRBV7-9 and TRBJ2-1; no clear D. The CDR3 loop spans 16 amino acids. Trimming pared 1 base from V and 0 bases from J, leaving 10 bases between. Germline V gives CDR1 SEHNR, CDR2 FQNEAQ (reference sequence). The CDR3 bases are TGTGCCAGCAGCTTAGGTCCCTGGAGCTCCTACAATGAGCAGTTCTTC. Protein: CASSLGPWSSYNEQFF.

The V gene is TRBV30, the J gene TRBJ2-7; a possible D gene is TRBD1 (5 bases). The CDR3 has 14 residues. V was cut by 2 bases and J by 4 bases, with 15 bases left in between. CDR1 is GTSNPN and CDR2 is SVGIG in the germline V gene (reference sequence). CDR3 coding DNA: TGTGCCTGGAGTTCCTTGACAGACGGGTACGAGCAGTACTTC. Its translation is CAWSSLTDGYEQYF.

The table lists this clone with a count of one. The gene calls are TRBV7-6 and TRBJ2-7, with D possibly TRBD2 on 5 matching bases. The CDR3 runs 12 residues. Trimming pared 8 bases from V and 7 bases from J, leaving 15 bases between. Germline V CDR1 and CDR2: SGHVS, FNYEAQ. Here the CDR3 reads CASLGSTGEQYF. Written as DNA, the CDR3 is TGTGCCAGCCTCGGAAGCACGGGGGAGCAGTACTTC.

The CDR3 sequence is CASSLFEYYEQYF. The DNA for the CDR3 is TGTGCCAGCAGCTTATTTGAGTACTACGAGCAGTACTTC. V usage is TRBV7-9 and J usage is TRBJ2-7; D unresolved. CDR3 size: 13 residues. The germline V and J ends were trimmed by 2 bases and 3 bases, with 8 bases remaining between them. Looked up from germline, CDR1 is SEHNR and CDR2 is FQNEAQ (reference sequence).

The V and J genes are TRBV2 and TRBJ2-1; 7 nucleotides line up with TRBD2. The CDR3 length is 11 residues. The germline V gene encodes CDR1 SNHLY and CDR2 FYNNEI. With V trimmed by 5 bases and J by 13 bases, 5 bases remained unmatched. The DNA of the CDR3 is TGTGCCAGCAGTTACGGACTAGAACAGTTCTTC. This gives the protein CASSYGLEQFF. The entire variable domain, with the rest obtained from reference TRBV2 and TRBJ2-1, is as follows: EPEVTQTPSHQVTQMGQEVILRCVPISNHLYFYWYRQILGQKVEFLVSFYNNEISEKSEIFDDQFSVERPDGSNFTLKIRSTKLEDSAMYFCASSYGLEQFFGPGTRLTVL.

The rearrangement links TRBV6-4 to TRBJ1-1; D is undetermined. Germline loops: CDR1 MRHNA, CDR2 SNTAGT. CDR3 size: 13 residues. Trimming took 5 bases from V and 0 from J, leaving 7 bases between them. CDR3 sequence (DNA): TGTGCCAGCAGTATACAGATGAACACTGAAGCTTTCTTT. Translating gives CASSIQMNTEAFF.

The chain joins TRBV21-1 to TRBJ1-5; TRBD1 is the table's D call and was not checked against the DNA. TRBV21-1 corresponds to a pseudogene. This CDR3 region has 15 residues. In nucleotides, the CDR3 is TGTGCCAGCAGCAAAGCACAGCCCTTAGGTCAGCCCCAGCATTTT. It codes for CASSKAQPLGQPQHF.

In its sample, this clone was seen once. The genes are TRBV2 and TRBJ1-1, with D maybe TRBD1 (5 bases). Trimming took 7 bases from V and 1 from J, leaving 13 bases between them. The germline gives CDR1 SNHLY, CDR2 FYNNEI. This CDR3 has 14 amino acids. The chain's CDR3 is CASMATGGNTEAFF. In DNA form, the CDR3 reads TGTGCCAGCATGGCTACCGGGGGGAACACTGAAGCTTTCTTT.

The J gene is TRBJ2-3, the V gene TRBV5-1, with TRBD2 identical over 7 bases. V lost 3 bases to trimming and J lost 8 bases; unmatched junction nucleotides: 9. The germline gives CDR1 SGHRS, CDR2 YFSETQ. CDR3 length: 14 amino acids. CDR3 coding DNA: TGCGCCAGCAGCTCGTCTGGCGGGGGTGGTACGCAGTATTTT. It is translated as CASSSSGGGGTQYF.

The rearrangement joins TRBV5-7 to TRBJ2-3; no definite D call. TRBV5-7 is an ORF, with its function uncertain. The germline V and J ends were trimmed by 0 bases and 2 bases, with 19 bases remaining between them. The CDR3 sequence is 18 residues long. CDR3 sequence: CASSLDPYHLAHTDTQYF. The CDR3 DNA sequence: TGTGCCAGCAGCTTGGACCCGTACCACCTGGCCCACACAGATACGCAGTATTTT.

This sequence joins TRBV9 and TRBJ2-5; the D gene is possibly TRBD2 (6 bases). CDR1 SGDLS and CDR2 YYNGEE come from the germline V gene. Trimming took 0 bases from V and 4 from J, leaving 16 bases between them. This CDR3 has 16 amino acids. CDR3 amino acids: CASSVARYGGVETQYF. The DNA for the CDR3 is TGTGCCAGCAGCGTAGCTCGGTACGGAGGGGTAGAGACCCAGTACTTC.

The chain has TRBV28 and TRBJ2-3, with TRBD2 matching 8 bases. Germline CDR1 and CDR2: MDHEN and SYDVKM. V trimming: 7 bases; J trimming: 4 bases; junction bases outside the gene matches: 7. The CDR3 is 14 amino acids. In DNA form, the CDR3 reads TGTGCCAGCACCTCCGGGGGGGCCTCAGATACGCAGTATTTT. This translates into CASTSGGASDTQYF.

This chain uses TRBV5-1 with TRBJ2-1; TRBD1 aligns across 11 bases. Germline CDR1 SGHRS, CDR2 YFSETQ. The CDR3 sequence is 17 residues long. The V gene end was trimmed by 0 bases and the J gene end by 10 bases; junction bases not matched to a gene: 12. DNA for the CDR3: TGCGCCAGCAGCTTGGCGGGGATGGACAGGGGGCAGTTCGAGCAGTTCTTC. It is translated as CASSLAGMDRGQFEQFF.

The chain joins TRBV28 to TRBJ1-3; TRBD1 matches 8 bases. Per germline, CDR1 MDHEN and CDR2 SYDVKM. The length of the CDR3 is 19 residues. J was trimmed by 1 base and V by 3 bases; bases with no gene match: 14. The CDR3 protein is CASSLPGTGRSRSGNTIYF. CDR3 sequence (DNA): TGTGCCAGCAGTTTGCCAGGGACAGGTCGCTCCCGGTCTGGAAACACCATATATTTT.

The chain recombines TRBV24-1 with TRBJ2-7; 11 nucleotides align to TRBD1. Unmatched junction bases numbered 6, after V lost 3 bases and J lost 3 bases. The CDR3 extends over 16 amino acids. Germline CDR1 is KGHDR and CDR2 is SFDVKD. The CDR3 spells CATSDAGTGGVYEQYF. CDR3 nucleotide sequence: TGTGCCACCAGTGATGCCGGGACAGGGGGTGTCTACGAGCAGTACTTC.

The rearrangement joins TRBV5-1 to TRBJ2-7; D gene ambiguous. The CDR3 covers 14 residues. Germline V gene lookup returns CDR1 SGHRS and CDR2 YFSETQ. V lost 4 bases to trimming and J lost 2 bases, with 13 bases between them. The CDR3 is CASSDYSPAYEQYF. Written as DNA, the CDR3 is TGCGCCAGCAGCGATTATAGCCCAGCCTACGAGCAGTACTTC.

V is TRBV3-1 (or the pseudogene TRBV3-2) and J is TRBJ2-3, with D possibly TRBD2 on 5 matching bases. Trimming cost V 5 bases and J 6 bases, with 15 bases left between them. The CDR3 totals 14 residues. Per the germline V gene, CDR1 is LGHDT and CDR2 is YNNKEL (reference sequence). The CDR3 bases are TGTGCCAGCAGCGTCCGGAGAGGCGGGGATACGCAGTATTTT. It translates to CASSVRRGGDTQYF.

The chain carries TRBV14 and TRBJ1-2; possibly TRBD1 for D (6 bases). Trimming cost V 4 bases and J 1 base, with 19 bases left between them. Germline V gene sequence: CDR1 SGHDN, CDR2 FVKESK. This CDR3 has 17 residues. CDR3 in DNA: TGTGCCAGCAGCCTACGAACCAACAGGGCGATTAACTATGGCTACACCTTC. Protein sequence: CASSLRTNRAINYGYTF.

The V and J genes are TRBV5-1 and TRBJ1-4; TRBD1 aligns across 7 bases. Germline V gene data show CDR1 as SGHRS and CDR2 as YFSETQ. The CDR3 is 15 residues long. Losses at the gene ends were 5 bases for V and 3 bases for J; bases not matched to a gene: 7. CDR3 sequence reads: CASRSARGANEKLFF. In nucleotides, the CDR3 is TGCGCCAGCAGATCAGCCAGGGGGGCTAATGAAAAACTGTTTTTT.

This rearrangement joins TRBV6-5 to TRBJ1-5; no clear D gene. CDR1 MNHEY and CDR2 SVGAGI come from the germline V gene. Trimming pared 8 bases from V and 1 base from J, leaving 12 bases between. This CDR3 comprises 14 residues. CDR3 region: CASGEGLSNQPQHF. In nucleotides, the CDR3 is TGTGCCAGCGGGGAGGGATTGAGCAATCAGCCCCAGCATTTT.